A selection of T cell receptor beta chains follows, all from one sample in a study of OX40 agonist ivuxolimab in advanced cancers. Assay used: immunoSEQ multiplex PCR; TCRdb lists only in-frame clones, some missing. Found here are just over 80,000 clones, roughly 87% of them singletons; the top ten hold 0.32%. This specimen consisted of CD4+ or CD8+ T cells sorted from blood, obtained in a trial of the OX40 agonist ivuxolimab. The source is an adult with an advanced solid tumor such as melanoma, head and neck, liver or kidney cancer. CDR3s include the opening cysteine and the closing phenylalanine or tryptophan.

>TRBV25-1
CASSERLYGYTF
>TRBV7-6
CASSSTSGGMNTEAFF
>TRBV4-3
CASSQAGSRNTEAFF
>TRBV18
CASSPPGTAGYNSPLHF
>TRBV7-6
CASSPLSGHDFTTNEKLFF
>TRBV7-9
CASSRSGGNQPQHF
>TRBV5-6
CASSLARAGPLNEKLFF
>TRBV2
CAITGQGRSPLHF
>TRBV30
CAGGLTEAFF
>TRBV13
CASRLNNEQFF
>TRBV20-1
CSATGRAEAFF
>TRBV7-2
CASSLRTSGSEQFF
>TRBV5-1
CASSLTAGTTYNEQFF
>TRBV19
CASRKGANYGYTF
>TRBV30
CACSTGLAYGYTF
>TRBV5-1
CASSPMGNSGNTIYF
>TRBV5-4
CASSFSGASTDTQYF
>TRBV28
CASNGGVSTDTQYF
>TRBV7-9
CASSFAVGPQVDRYTF
>TRBV10-3
CAIRDASNTGELFF
>TRBV7-2
CASSFQRVEAFF
>TRBV2
CASSVEPPISSYNEQFF
>TRBV6-1
CASMIQGWTEAFF
>TRBV12-2
CASRLGGEPSGGASTDTQYF
>TRBV2
CANKQGASYNEQFF
>TRBV7-2
CASSLSGGVTEAFF
>TRBV18
CASSPSNTEAFF
>TRBV5-4
CASAPALNTEAFF
>TRBV6-1
CASSDGGSLRAKNIQYF
>TRBV6-5
CASSPRGEGPTEQFF
>TRBV28
CASSFLPNSPLHF
>TRBV7-2
CASSLGDPRPYGYTF
>TRBV27
CASSSHRSSGANVLTF
>TRBV18
CASSPRSPGLGEAFF
>TRBV19
CASRDTPNTEAFF
>TRBV11-2
CASSRGVQETQYF
>TRBV6-5
CASREAGREEKLFF
>TRBV7-3
CASSLTGQDGYTF
>TRBV5-5
CASSFGQYNSPLHF
>TRBV5-1
CASSFNQGNTGELFF
>TRBV2
CASSVRSRNYGYTF
>TRBV10-3
CAISEAGLATTLYNEQFF
>TRBV7-3
CASSPLGGSYNEQFF
>TRBV28
CASSSPGQGRNTEAFF
>TRBV12-5
CASGPMGQETQYF
>TRBV5-1
CASSTASGNTIYF
>TRBV7-9
CASSRLGGKEGYTF
>TRBV21-1
CASSATAFYGYTF
>TRBV7-6
CASSLQNGVLLGGYTF
>TRBV7-2
CASSYEGRGYTF
>TRBV5-4
CASSLAGTQETQYF
>TRBV13
CASSSKVGYEQYF
>TRBV7-9
CASSYQGIGNQPQHF
>TRBV2
CASRDIAGRRRDTQYF
>TRBV14
CASSQDLRSPSGYTF
>TRBV5-1
CASSSELAGASTDTQYF
>TRBV6-5
CASSYSHATNEKLFF
>TRBV4-1
CASSQDFRQTNQPQHF
>TRBV7-2
CASSFTGGMNTEAFF